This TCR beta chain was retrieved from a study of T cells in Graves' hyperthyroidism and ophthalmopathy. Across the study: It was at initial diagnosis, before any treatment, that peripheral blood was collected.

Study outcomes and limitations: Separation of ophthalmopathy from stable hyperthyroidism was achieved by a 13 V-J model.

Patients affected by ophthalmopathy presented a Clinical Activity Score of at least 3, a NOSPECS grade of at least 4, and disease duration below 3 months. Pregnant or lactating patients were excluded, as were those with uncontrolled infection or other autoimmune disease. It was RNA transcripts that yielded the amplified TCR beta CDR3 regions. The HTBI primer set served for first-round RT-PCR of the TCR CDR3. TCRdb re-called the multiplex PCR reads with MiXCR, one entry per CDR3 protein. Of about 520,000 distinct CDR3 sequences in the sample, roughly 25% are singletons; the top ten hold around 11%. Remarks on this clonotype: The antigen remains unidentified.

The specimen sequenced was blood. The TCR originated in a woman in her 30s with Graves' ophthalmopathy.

CDR3 coding DNA: TGCGCCAGCAGCGCGCCGTCTGGGGCCAACGTCCTGACTTTC. Protein product: CASSAPSGANVLTF. The chain carries TRBV5-1 and TRBJ2-6, with D hard to call. This CDR3 contains 14 residues. Germline V gene lookup returns CDR1 SGHRS and CDR2 YFSETQ. With 4 bases removed from V and 1 base from J, the gap between germline ends came to 6 bases.